These 11 T cell receptor beta chains were sequenced from one sample in a study of T cell responses to AZD1222 COVID-19 vaccine (dated by TCRdb to 2020 to 2022). Taken with the paper, the label for time point translates to: baseline before first vaccination. The method was the immunoSEQ multiplex PCR assay. TCRdb obtained this table from immuneACCESS and retained in-frame rearrangements with V and J assigned. These tables miss some clones; where compared with another copy, unresolved V genes account for less than half of the shortfall, and the remainder is unexplained. The sample table lists more than 150,000 clones, about nine tenths of them with a count of one. 1.5% of the sample comes from the top ten. The source was peripheral blood, collected on day 0 of AZD1222 vaccination. All receptors derive from an adult in good health.

This chain connects TRBV6-5 to TRBJ1-5, with 8 bases lining up with TRBD1. CDR1 MNHEY and CDR2 SVGAGI come from the germline V gene. This CDR3 is 13 amino acids long. V shed 7 bases, J shed 6 bases, and the junction held 5 bases outside the gene matches. The CDR3 region is CASTGQGVQPQHF. Written as DNA, the CDR3 is TGTGCCAGCACCGGACAGGGTGTTCAGCCCCAGCATTTT.

The chain carries TRBV4-1 and TRBJ1-3; no reliable D call. Germline V gene data show CDR1 as MGHRA and CDR2 as YSYEKL. With 4 bases removed from V and 0 bases from J, the gap between germline ends came to 4 bases. The CDR3 totals 13 residues. CDR3 nucleotides: TGCGCCAGCAGCCGCGCCTCTGGAAACACCATATATTTT. This encodes CASSRASGNTIYF.

The gene calls are TRBV4-2 and TRBJ2-7; D gene uncertain. Trimming took off 0 bases at V and 4 bases at J, with 10 bases between the two ends. The CDR3 is 14 amino acids. The germline V gene has CDR1 LGHNA and CDR2 YNFKEQ. CDR3 in amino acids: CASSQDKNGYEQYF. CDR3 nucleotide sequence: TGTGCCAGCAGCCAAGATAAAAACGGTTACGAGCAGTACTTC.

V usage is TRBV7-2 and J usage is TRBJ1-2; D is uncertain. There are 13 residues in the CDR3. V dropped 1 base and J dropped 3 bases, with 6 bases sitting between them. The germline V gene has CDR1 SGHTA and CDR2 FQGNSA. Written as DNA, the CDR3 is TGTGCCAGCAGCTTAGGCAGGCACTATGGCTACACCTTC. Protein: CASSLGRHYGYTF.

The gene calls are TRBV7-9 and TRBJ1-1, with 7 bases matching TRBD1. Trimming cost V 1 base and J 1 base; bases outside gene matches: 3. The CDR3 sequence is 15 residues long. Germline values: CDR1 SEHNR, CDR2 FQNEAQ (reference sequence). Written as DNA, the CDR3 is TGTGCCAGCAGCTTAGTAGGGACAGAGAACACTGAAGCTTTCTTT. Its protein product is CASSLVGTENTEAFF.

This chain connects TRBV10-2 to TRBJ1-1, with a possible D match to TRBD1 (5 bases). This CDR3 is 13 amino acids long. With 6 bases removed from V and 2 bases from J, the gap between germline ends came to 10 bases. Germline CDR1 is WSHSY and CDR2 is SAAADI. The CDR3 here is CASRPTENTEAFF. CDR3 DNA: TGCGCCAGCAGACCGACAGAAAACACTGAAGCTTTCTTT.

The chain uses TRBV9 and TRBJ1-5, with D unclear. V was clipped by 3 bases and J by 7 bases, with 14 bases between them. Looked up from germline, CDR1 is SGDLS and CDR2 is YYNGEE. This CDR3 comprises 14 residues. For the CDR3, the DNA is TGTGCCAGCAGCGCCCTTCCAACGGGCCAGCCCCAGCATTTT. Residues: CASSALPTGQPQHF.

The J gene is TRBJ1-2, the V gene TRBV5-1, with D uncertain. The V end was cut by 0 bases, the J end by 2 bases, with 14 bases between. The CDR3 contains 16 residues. Per the germline V gene, CDR1 is SGHRS and CDR2 is YFSETQ. CDR3 nucleotides: TGCGCCAGCAGCTTGGAATATCGGAAGAAGAACTATGGCTACACCTTC. Translation gives CASSLEYRKKNYGYTF.

The chain couples TRBV7-2 to TRBJ2-3, with 11 bases identical to TRBD1. V lost 6 bases to trimming and J lost 7 bases; unmatched junction nucleotides: 9. Germline V lookup: CDR1 SGHTA, CDR2 FQGNSA. This CDR3 contains 15 residues. This chain's CDR3 is CASRPTGTGGHTQYF. The CDR3 region has the DNA TGTGCCAGCAGACCGACCGGGACAGGGGGACATACGCAGTATTTT.

V gene TRBV5-1 combines with J gene TRBJ2-5; D is unresolved. V was pared by 4 bases and J by 4 bases, with 17 bases between. The CDR3 runs 15 residues. Germline CDR1 is SGHRS and CDR2 is YFSETQ. The CDR3 region is CASSPDVKFGETQYF. CDR3 sequence (DNA): TGCGCCAGCAGCCCGGATGTCAAATTTGGAGAGACCCAGTACTTC.

This chain joins TRBV9 and TRBJ2-2; TRBD2 matches at 9 bases. V dropped 6 bases and J dropped 3; count of bases not matched to a gene: 3. CDR1 is SGDLS and CDR2 is YYNGEE in the germline V gene. This CDR3 region has 14 residues. For the CDR3, the DNA is TGTGCCAGCATGAAGCGGGGGGACACCGGGGAGCTGTTTTTT. This sequence encodes CASMKRGDTGELFF. Using reference TRBV9 and TRBJ2-2 for the parts outside the CDR3, the full variable domain is DSGVTQTPKHLITATGQRVTLRCSPRSGDLSVYWYQQSLDQGLQFLIQYYNGEERAKGNILERFSAQQFPDLHSELNLSSLELGDSALYFCASMKRGDTGELFFGEGSRLTVL.